This T cell receptor (beta chain) is from a study of T cell responses to AZD1222 COVID-19 vaccine. Study-level findings and limits: Possibly, clonal diversity was underestimated; donors were largely white British and included more females.

V gave up 0 bases and J gave up 5 bases; unmatched junction bases: 4. CDR3 length: 15 residues. Germline CDR1 is MNHEY and CDR2 is SVGAGI. Assay used: immunoSEQ multiplex PCR; TCRdb lists only in-frame clones, some missing. The table includes approximately 110,000 clones, about 90% detected once. Remarks on this clone: Its antigen remains unknown.

V and J are TRBV6-5 and TRBJ2-7, with 10 bases identical to TRBD1. Sample: peripheral blood, taken on day 0 of AZD1222 vaccination. The sequence came from an adult in good health. CDR3 in amino acids: CASSYSRTGGNEQYF. The CDR3 nucleotides read TGTGCCAGCAGTTACTCCCGGACAGGGGGGAACGAGCAGTACTTC.